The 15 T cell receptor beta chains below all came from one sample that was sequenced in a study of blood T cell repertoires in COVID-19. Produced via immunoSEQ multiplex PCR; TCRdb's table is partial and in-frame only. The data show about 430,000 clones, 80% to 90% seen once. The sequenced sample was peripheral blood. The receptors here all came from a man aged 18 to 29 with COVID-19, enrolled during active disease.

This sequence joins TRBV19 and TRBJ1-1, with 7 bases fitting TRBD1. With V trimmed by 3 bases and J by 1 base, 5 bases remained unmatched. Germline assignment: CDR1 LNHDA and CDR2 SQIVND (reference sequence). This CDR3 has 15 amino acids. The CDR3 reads CASSIPRTGNTEAFF. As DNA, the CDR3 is TGTGCCAGTAGTATCCCCCGGACAGGGAACACTGAAGCTTTCTTT.

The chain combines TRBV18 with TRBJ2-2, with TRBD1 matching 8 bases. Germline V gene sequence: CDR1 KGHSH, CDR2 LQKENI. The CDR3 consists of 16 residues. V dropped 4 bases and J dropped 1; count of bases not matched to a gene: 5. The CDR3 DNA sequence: TGTGCCAGCTCACTCCCGGGGACAGGGAACACCGGGGAGCTGTTTTTT. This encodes CASSLPGTGNTGELFF.

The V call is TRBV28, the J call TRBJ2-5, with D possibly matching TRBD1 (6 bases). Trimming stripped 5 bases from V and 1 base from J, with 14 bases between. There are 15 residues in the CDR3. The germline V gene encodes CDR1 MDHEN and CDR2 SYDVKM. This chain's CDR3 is CASSLDTGFQETQYF. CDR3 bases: TGTGCCAGCAGTCTGGACACAGGGTTCCAAGAGACCCAGTACTTC.

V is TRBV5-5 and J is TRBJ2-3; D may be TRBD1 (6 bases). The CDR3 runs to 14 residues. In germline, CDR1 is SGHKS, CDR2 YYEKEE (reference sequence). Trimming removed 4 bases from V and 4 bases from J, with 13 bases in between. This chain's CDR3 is CASSVDSYADTQYF. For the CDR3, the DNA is TGTGCCAGCAGCGTGGACAGCTACGCAGATACGCAGTATTTT.

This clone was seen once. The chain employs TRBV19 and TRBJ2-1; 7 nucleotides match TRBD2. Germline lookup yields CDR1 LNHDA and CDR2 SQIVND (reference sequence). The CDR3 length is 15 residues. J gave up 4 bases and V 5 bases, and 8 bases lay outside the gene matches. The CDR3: CASSSGLGHYNEQFF. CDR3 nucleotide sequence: TGTGCCAGTAGTTCAGGACTAGGCCATTACAATGAGCAGTTCTTC.

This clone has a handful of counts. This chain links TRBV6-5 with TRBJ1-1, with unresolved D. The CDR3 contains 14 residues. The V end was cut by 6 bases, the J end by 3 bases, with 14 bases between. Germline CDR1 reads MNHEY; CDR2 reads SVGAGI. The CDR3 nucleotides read TGTGCCAGCAGCGTCCGAGGCTGGGACACTGAAGCTTTCTTT. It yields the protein CASSVRGWDTEAFF.

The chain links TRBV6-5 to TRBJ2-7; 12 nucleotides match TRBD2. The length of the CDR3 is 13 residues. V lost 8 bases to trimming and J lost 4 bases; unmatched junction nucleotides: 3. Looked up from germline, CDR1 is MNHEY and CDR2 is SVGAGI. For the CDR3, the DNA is TGTGCCAGCTCTAGCGGGAGGGTATACGAGCAGTACTTC. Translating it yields CASSSGRVYEQYF.

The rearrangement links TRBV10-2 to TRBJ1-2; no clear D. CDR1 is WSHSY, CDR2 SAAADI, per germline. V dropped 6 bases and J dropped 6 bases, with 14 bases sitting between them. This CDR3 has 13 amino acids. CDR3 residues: CASRLTMLDGYTF. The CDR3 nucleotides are TGCGCCAGCAGACTAACAATGTTGGATGGCTACACCTTC.

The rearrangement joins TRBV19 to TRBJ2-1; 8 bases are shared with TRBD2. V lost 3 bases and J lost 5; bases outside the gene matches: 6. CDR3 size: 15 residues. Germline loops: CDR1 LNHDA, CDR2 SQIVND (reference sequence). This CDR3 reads CASSINVRGDNEQFF. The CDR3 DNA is TGTGCCAGTAGTATCAACGTGCGGGGGGACAATGAGCAGTTCTTC.

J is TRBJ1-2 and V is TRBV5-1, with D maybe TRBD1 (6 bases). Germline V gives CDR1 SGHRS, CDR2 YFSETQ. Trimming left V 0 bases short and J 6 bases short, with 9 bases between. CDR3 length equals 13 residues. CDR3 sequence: CASSLGTANGYTF. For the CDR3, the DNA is TGCGCCAGCAGCTTGGGGACAGCCAATGGCTACACCTTC.

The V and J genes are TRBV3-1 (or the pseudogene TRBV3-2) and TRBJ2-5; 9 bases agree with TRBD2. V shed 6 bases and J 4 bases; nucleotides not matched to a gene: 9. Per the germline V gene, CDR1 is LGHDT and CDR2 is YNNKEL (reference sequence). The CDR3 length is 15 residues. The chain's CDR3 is CASSPLSGGPETQYF. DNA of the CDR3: TGTGCCAGCAGTCCCCTCAGCGGGGGGCCAGAGACCCAGTACTTC.

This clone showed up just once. The CDR3 protein is CAISDRTSGRYNEQFF. The CDR3 nucleotides read TGTGCCATCAGTGACCGGACTAGCGGGAGGTACAATGAGCAGTTCTTC. The chain uses TRBV10-3 and TRBJ2-1; 14 bases fit TRBD2. Germline CDR1 reads ENHRY; CDR2 reads SYGVKD. The CDR3 has 16 amino acids. V shed 3 bases, J shed 4 bases, and the junction held 2 bases outside the gene matches.

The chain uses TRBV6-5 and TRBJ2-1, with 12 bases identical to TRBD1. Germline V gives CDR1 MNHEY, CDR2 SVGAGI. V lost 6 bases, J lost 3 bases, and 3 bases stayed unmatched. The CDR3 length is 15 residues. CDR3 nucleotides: TGTGCCAGCAGCCGGGACAGGGGGCACTACAATGAGCAGTTCTTC. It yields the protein CASSRDRGHYNEQFF.

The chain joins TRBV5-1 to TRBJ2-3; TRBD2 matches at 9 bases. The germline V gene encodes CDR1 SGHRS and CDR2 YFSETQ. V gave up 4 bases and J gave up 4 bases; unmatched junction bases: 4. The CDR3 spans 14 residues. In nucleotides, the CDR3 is TGCGCCAGCAGCATTAGCGGGAGCGCAGATACGCAGTATTTT. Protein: CASSISGSADTQYF.

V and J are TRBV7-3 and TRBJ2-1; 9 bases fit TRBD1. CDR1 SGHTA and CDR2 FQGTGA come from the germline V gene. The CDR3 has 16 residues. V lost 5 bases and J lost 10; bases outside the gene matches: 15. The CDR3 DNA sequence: TGTGCCAGCAGCCCTCGAACCGGGACAGGGTTCGACGAGCAGTTCTTC. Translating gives CASSPRTGTGFDEQFF.